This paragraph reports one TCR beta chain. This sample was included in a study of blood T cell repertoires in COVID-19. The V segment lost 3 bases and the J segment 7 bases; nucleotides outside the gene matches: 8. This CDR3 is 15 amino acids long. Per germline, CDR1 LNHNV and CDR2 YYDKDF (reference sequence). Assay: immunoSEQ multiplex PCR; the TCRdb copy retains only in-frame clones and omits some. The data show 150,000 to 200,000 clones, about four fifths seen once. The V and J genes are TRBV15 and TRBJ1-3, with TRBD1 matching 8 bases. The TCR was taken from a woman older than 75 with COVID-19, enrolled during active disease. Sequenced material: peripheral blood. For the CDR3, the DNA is TGTGCCACCAGCAGGGACAGGGTGGTCCGGAACACCATATATTTT. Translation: CATSRDRVVRNTIYF.